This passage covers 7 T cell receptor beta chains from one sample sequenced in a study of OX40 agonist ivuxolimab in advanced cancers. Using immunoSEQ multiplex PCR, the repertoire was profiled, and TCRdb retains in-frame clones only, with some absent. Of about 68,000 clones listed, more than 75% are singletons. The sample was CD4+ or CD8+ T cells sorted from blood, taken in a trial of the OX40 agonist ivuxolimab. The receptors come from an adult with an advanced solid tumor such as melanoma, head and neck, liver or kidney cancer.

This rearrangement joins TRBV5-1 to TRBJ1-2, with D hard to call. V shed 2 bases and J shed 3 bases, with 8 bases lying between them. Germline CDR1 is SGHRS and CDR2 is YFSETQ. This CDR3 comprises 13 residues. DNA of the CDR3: TGCGCCAGCAGCTTTTCGACGGACTATGGCTACACCTTC. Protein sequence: CASSFSTDYGYTF. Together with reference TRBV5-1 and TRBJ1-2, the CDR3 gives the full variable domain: KAGVTQTPRYLIKTRGQQVTLSCSPISGHRSVSWYQQTPGQGLQFLFEYFSETQRNKGNFPGRFSGRQFSNSRSEMNVSTLELGDSALYLCASSFSTDYGYTFGSGTRLTVV.

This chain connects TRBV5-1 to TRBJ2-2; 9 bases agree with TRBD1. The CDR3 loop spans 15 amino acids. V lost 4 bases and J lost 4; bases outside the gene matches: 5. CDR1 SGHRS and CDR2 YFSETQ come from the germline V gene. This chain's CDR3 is CASSPGQGSTGELFF. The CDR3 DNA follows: TGCGCCAGCAGCCCGGGACAGGGAAGCACCGGGGAGCTGTTTTTT.

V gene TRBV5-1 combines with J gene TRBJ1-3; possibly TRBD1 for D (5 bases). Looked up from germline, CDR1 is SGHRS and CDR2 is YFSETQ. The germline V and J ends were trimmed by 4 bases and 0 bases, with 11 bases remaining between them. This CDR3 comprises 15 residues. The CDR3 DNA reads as TGCGCCAGCAGCACGGGACGGACCTCTGGAAACACCATATATTTT. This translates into CASSTGRTSGNTIYF.

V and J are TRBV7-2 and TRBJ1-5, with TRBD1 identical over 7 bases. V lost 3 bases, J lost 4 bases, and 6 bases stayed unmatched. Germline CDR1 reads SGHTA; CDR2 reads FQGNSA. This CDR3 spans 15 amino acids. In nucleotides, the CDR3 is TGTGCCAGCAGCTTGAGGGACAGTCTTAATCAGCCCCAGCATTTT. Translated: CASSLRDSLNQPQHF.

The DNA of the CDR3 is TGTGCCAGCTCACCAGGCGTCTCCTACGAGCAGTACTTC. Translating it yields CASSPGVSYEQYF. The chain is built from TRBV18 and TRBJ2-7, with D unresolved. This CDR3 is built from 13 residues. Germline assignment: CDR1 KGHSH and CDR2 LQKENI. Between the trimmed V and J ends, which lost 2 bases and 0 bases, there was a span of 5 bases.

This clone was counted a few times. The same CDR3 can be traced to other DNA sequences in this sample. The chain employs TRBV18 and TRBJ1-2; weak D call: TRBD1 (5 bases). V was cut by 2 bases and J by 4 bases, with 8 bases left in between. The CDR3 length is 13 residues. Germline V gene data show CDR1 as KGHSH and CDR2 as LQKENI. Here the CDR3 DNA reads TGTGCCAGCTCACCAGACAGATCCTATGGCTACACCTTC. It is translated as CASSPDRSYGYTF.

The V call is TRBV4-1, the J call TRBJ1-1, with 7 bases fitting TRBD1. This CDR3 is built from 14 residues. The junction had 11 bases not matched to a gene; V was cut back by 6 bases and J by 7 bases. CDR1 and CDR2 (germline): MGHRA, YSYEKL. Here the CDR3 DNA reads TGCGCCAGCAGGAGCCAGGGGGGCGCGATTGAAGCTTTCTTT. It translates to CASRSQGGAIEAFF.